The 2 T cell receptor beta chains below come from one sample, sequenced in a study of chemoradiotherapy in HPV16-positive cancers. TCRdb keeps only in-frame clones here, not all; method: immunoSEQ multiplex PCR. The sample has about 21,000 clones, approximately 84% seen once; the top ten hold under 5.5%. This specimen was blood, taken from a patient who underwent chemoradiotherapy. These receptors were collected from a human donor with HPV-associated anogenital cancer.

This sequence joins TRBV6-5 and TRBJ1-2, with TRBD1 as a possible D gene (5 bases). The germline gives CDR1 MNHEY, CDR2 SVGAGI. The CDR3 spans 14 residues. V was pared by 3 bases and J by 4 bases, with 12 bases between. The CDR3 sequence is CASSYGAEGYGYTF. CDR3 in DNA: TGTGCCAGCAGTTATGGGGCCGAGGGCTATGGCTACACCTTC.

V is TRBV14 and J is TRBJ1-4; 9 positions agree with TRBD1. The CDR3 covers 15 residues. Germline V gives CDR1 SGHDN, CDR2 FVKESK. Losses at the gene ends were 4 bases for V and 8 bases for J; bases not matched to a gene: 8. The CDR3 region is CASSPGGTGYEKLFF. The DNA for the CDR3 is TGTGCCAGCAGCCCCGGCGGGACAGGGTACGAAAAACTGTTTTTT.